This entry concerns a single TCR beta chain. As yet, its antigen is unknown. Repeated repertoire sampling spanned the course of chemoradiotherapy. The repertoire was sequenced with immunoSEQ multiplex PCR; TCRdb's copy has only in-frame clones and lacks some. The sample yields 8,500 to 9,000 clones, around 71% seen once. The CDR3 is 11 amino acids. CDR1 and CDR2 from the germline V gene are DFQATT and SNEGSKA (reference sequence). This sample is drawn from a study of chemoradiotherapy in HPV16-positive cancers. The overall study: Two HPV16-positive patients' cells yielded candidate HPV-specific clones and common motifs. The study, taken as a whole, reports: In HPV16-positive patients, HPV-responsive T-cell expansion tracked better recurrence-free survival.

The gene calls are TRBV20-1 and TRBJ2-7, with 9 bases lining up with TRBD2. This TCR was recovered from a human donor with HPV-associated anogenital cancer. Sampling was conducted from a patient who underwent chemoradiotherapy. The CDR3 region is CPAGGIHEQYF. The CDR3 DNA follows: TGCCCGGCGGGGGGGATTCACGAGCAGTACTTC.